The 8 T cell receptor beta chains given below trace back to one sample, sequenced in a study of T cell repertoires and HLA-DP antigens listed by TCRdb under 2018. Library construction relied on the immunoSEQ multiplex PCR assay. This is the immuneACCESS table as TCRdb keeps it, with only in-frame sequences that have V and J called. A part of the clones is gone; compared with another copy, unresolved V genes explain less than half, and the rest is unexplained. The sample yields over 100,000 clones; around 92% were counted once. Clones ranked in the top ten supply approximately 0.25% of the sample. Their cognate antigens are unknown. Source material: CD4+ T cells from PBMCs. The receptors come from a woman between 18 and 30 years old in good health and CMV-seronegative.

V and J are TRBV11-3 and TRBJ2-1; 9 nucleotides agree with TRBD2. Germline values: CDR1 SGHNT, CDR2 YENEEA. The CDR3 sequence is 13 residues long. With 5 bases clipped from V and 8 bases from J, the junction kept 4 bases outside the gene matches. CDR3: CASSPGLADEQFF. Here the CDR3 DNA reads TGTGCCAGCAGCCCGGGACTAGCCGATGAGCAGTTCTTC.

The CDR3 region is CASRGAPNEKLFF. In DNA form, the CDR3 reads TGTGCCAGCAGGGGGGCACCTAATGAAAAACTGTTTTTT. The genes are TRBV28 and TRBJ1-4; possible D gene TRBD1, 6 bases. Looked up from germline, CDR1 is MDHEN and CDR2 is SYDVKM. Trimming cost V 6 bases and J 3 bases, with 8 bases left between them. The CDR3 length is 13 residues.

V is TRBV6-6 and J is TRBJ2-7; 10 bases map to TRBD1. V lost 4 bases and J lost 6; bases outside the gene matches: 6. Germline V gives CDR1 MNHNY, CDR2 SVGAGI (reference sequence). The CDR3 contains 14 residues. The CDR3 DNA is TGTGCCAGCAGTTCCTGGGACAGGGGTGTCGAGCAGTACTTC. Residues: CASSSWDRGVEQYF.

This chain links TRBV7-9 with TRBJ2-7; D unresolved. V was cut by 1 base and J by 7 bases, with 11 bases left in between. CDR1 SEHNR and CDR2 FQNEAQ come from the germline V gene (reference sequence). The CDR3 runs 13 residues. The CDR3 DNA follows: TGTGCCAGCAGCTTAGTGGGTGTAGGAGAGCAGTACGTC. Amino acids: CASSLVGVGEQYV.

The chain carries TRBV10-3 and TRBJ2-1, with TRBD2 identical over 10 bases. Germline V gives CDR1 ENHRY, CDR2 SYGVKD. The V gene end was trimmed by 4 bases and the J gene end by 0 bases; junction bases not matched to a gene: 0. The length of the CDR3 is 15 residues. The CDR3 DNA sequence: TGTGCCATCAGTGCTAGCGGGAGCTCCTACAATGAGCAGTTCTTC. Translated, it gives CAISASGSSYNEQFF.

The chain recombines TRBV5-4 with TRBJ2-2; weak D call: TRBD2 (6 bases). The V end was cut by 1 base, the J end by 1 base, with 8 bases between. The CDR3 is 15 residues long. Germline V gene data show CDR1 as SGHNT and CDR2 as YYREEE (reference sequence). CDR3 DNA: TGTGCCAGCAGCTTGACTAGCCGGAACACCGGGGAGCTGTTTTTT. Its protein product is CASSLTSRNTGELFF.

The V gene is TRBV29-1, the J gene TRBJ2-3; D not resolved. In germline, CDR1 is SQVTM, CDR2 ANQGSEA. Trimming took 4 bases from V and 4 from J, leaving 9 bases between them. This CDR3 spans 12 amino acids. The CDR3 DNA sequence: TGCAGCGTTGTGTGGAGCGCAGATACGCAGTATTTT. Amino acids: CSVVWSADTQYF.

The chain joins TRBV7-9 to TRBJ2-1; D gene ambiguous. CDR3 length: 16 residues. Germline V gene lookup returns CDR1 SEHNR and CDR2 FQNEAQ (reference sequence). V was shortened by 5 bases and J by 6 bases, with 20 bases between the two germline ends. Written as DNA, the CDR3 is TGTGCCAGCAGCAACAGCCTCCTCCGGGTTGGCAATGAGCAGTTCTTC. This encodes CASSNSLLRVGNEQFF.